One T cell receptor (beta chain) is described in this entry. Antigen: not known. The data belong to a study of cytomegalovirus exposure and HLA in healthy donors. Findings and limits, study-wide: Subsequent analysis revealed that first-cohort TCR clusters tended to co-occur in the roughly 120 validation repertoires.

From germline, CDR1 is MNHNS and CDR2 SASEGT. Unmatched junction bases numbered 3, after V lost 7 bases and J lost 0 bases. CDR3 length: 15 amino acids. Clones were read by immunoSEQ multiplex PCR, and TCRdb kept only the in-frame ones, dropping some. The sample shows about 140,000 clones, 85% to 90% of them seen only once. Sample: PBMCs. The rearrangement joins TRBV6-1 to TRBJ1-6, with 7 bases aligning to TRBD1. This TCR was sampled from a man aged 18 to 29 in good health and CMV-seronegative. CDR3 loop: CASKGGDSYNSPLHF. The CDR3 DNA is TGTGCCAGCAAAGGGGGCGACTCCTATAATTCACCCCTCCACTTT.